This is a list of T cell receptor beta chains from one sample in a study of blood T cell repertoires in COVID-19. The table came from immunoSEQ multiplex PCR; TCRdb's copy has only in-frame clones and leaves some out. The data show approximately 23,000 clones, roughly 91% seen once. What was sequenced was peripheral blood. These receptors all come from a man between 70 and 80 years old with acute or convalescent COVID-19. The CDR3 runs from the conserved cysteine through the conserved F or W. D genes are given only for firm matches.

cdr3_aa	cdr3_nt	v_call	cdr3_length	d_call	j_call
CASSLSEGRLSYTF	TGTGCCAGCAGCTTATCGGAGGGAAGACTCAGCTACACCTTC	TRBV7-9	14	.	TRBJ1-2
CASSPTSGGADEQYF	TGTGCCAGCTCACCGACTAGCGGGGGGGCCGACGAGCAGTACTTC	TRBV18	15	TRBD2	TRBJ2-7
CASSQLLSALAGMGYTGELFF	TGCGCCAGCAGCCAACTCCTAAGTGCACTAGCGGGAATGGGGTACACCGGGGAGCTGTTTTTT	TRBV4-3	21	TRBD2	TRBJ2-2
CSAGGLGEQYF	TGCAGTGCTGGTGGACTAGGCGAGCAGTACTTC	TRBV20-1	11	TRBD2	TRBJ2-7
CASSPGVSNQPQHF	TGTGCCAGCAGCCCGGGAGTCAGCAATCAGCCCCAGCATTTT	TRBV5-5	14	.	TRBJ1-5
CASSRDITPTYGYTF	TGTGCCAGCAGCCGGGACATTACCCCTACCTATGGCTACACCTTC	TRBV6-5	15	.	TRBJ1-2
CASSLEGARTEAFF	TGCGCCAGCAGCTTGGAGGGGGCGCGCACTGAAGCTTTCTTT	TRBV5-1	14	TRBD1	TRBJ1-1
CASSIVWTGDNNSPLHF	TGTGCCAGTAGTATAGTTTGGACAGGGGACAATAATTCACCCCTCCACTTT	TRBV19	17	TRBD1	TRBJ1-6
CASSPGGETQYF	TGTGCCAGCAGTCCAGGGGGAGAGACCCAGTACTTC	TRBV6-5	12	TRBD1	TRBJ2-5
CASTGRGRVGEQFF	TGTGCCAGCACCGGACGGGGAAGGGTCGGTGAGCAGTTCTTC	TRBV6-5	14	.	TRBJ2-1
CASSAIKTASDGYTF	TGTGCCAGCAGCGCGATCAAGACAGCCTCAGATGGCTACACCTTC	TRBV11-2	15	.	TRBJ1-2
CASSPDRGYSEQYF	TGTGCCAGCAGCCCGGACAGGGGTTATAGCGAGCAGTACTTC	TRBV5-6	14	TRBD1	TRBJ2-7
CASGRTSGGGETQYF	TGCGCCAGCGGGAGGACTAGCGGAGGTGGGGAGACCCAGTACTTC	TRBV5-1	15	TRBD2	TRBJ2-5
CASSSYRDRVRNEQFF	TGTGCCAGCAGCTCTTACCGGGACAGGGTGCGGAATGAGCAGTTCTTC	TRBV7-2	16	TRBD1	TRBJ2-1
CSVSVRTDGYTF	TGCAGCGTATCCGTGAGGACTGATGGCTACACCTTC	TRBV29-1	12	.	TRBJ1-2